Included here is one TCR beta chain sequence, with context. What antigen it recognizes has not been identified. Base-call qualities are not available, and no considerably larger clone is one nucleotide away. The sample comes from a study of blood T cell repertoires in COVID-19 (dated by TCRdb to about 2020). As for the study more broadly: Samples covering the acute and convalescent phases of COVID-19 were provided by collaborators in the United States, Italy and Spain. The prospective study material was composed of cDNA or gDNA derived from T cells, B-cell-depleted T cells, or PBMCs. Deeply sampled blood TCRbeta repertoires from subjects exposed to, actively infected with, or recovered from COVID-19 were included in the dataset. The repertoires were released in a freely available public database intended as a resource for research on the immune response to SARS-CoV-2. Samples came from the ongoing ImmuneRACE study (first 160 participants) plus 1,254 subjects from 6 global collaborators. A de-identified subject ID, COVID-19 status, age in years and sex were almost always included in the sample metadata. Where available, HLA class I and class II types were taken from metadata supplied by the sample provider and were not determined by assay-based typing. Overall study outcomes, separate from this receptor: The quantity of clinical and demographic metadata differed by source and by participant and was supplied without curation.

The collaborating institutions used their own protocols to collect whole blood in K2EDTA tubes. For TCRbeta analysis, collaborator samples were shipped as frozen whole blood, as isolated PBMCs, or as DNA extracted from either sample type. Spanning cysteine to phenylalanine, the CDR3 consists of 14 amino acids. The kept DNA is CDR3 alone, 42 bases in frame from the first base. Trimming at the junction amounts to 4 bases on V and 8 bases on J, and the germline ends lie 14 bases apart. Per the germline V gene, SGHVS is the CDR1 and FQNEAQ is the CDR2. TCRbeta CDR3 regions were amplified from genomic DNA by means of the immunoSEQ Assay, a bias-controlled multiplex PCR. On the authors' methods: The number of nucleated cells in each sample was estimated by amplification of reference gene primers within the assay. To quantify the absolute abundance of each unique TCRbeta CDR3 rearrangement, sequence reads were collapsed and filtered. Productive Simpson clonality was computed per sample as the square root of Simpson's diversity index over productive rearrangements. TCRdb's version of the immuneACCESS table is confined to in-frame rearrangements and falls short of the full clone set. An unresolved V gene accounts for under half of the shortfall where checked; the remainder is of unknown origin. That table gives V, J and clone size, and the DNA gave D and trimming. The sample table records about 160,000 clones; around 75% of these occur just once. Approximately 15% of the sample is held by the ten biggest clonotypes.

This TCR came from a woman of 80 years or more with acute or convalescent COVID-19. Sequenced: peripheral blood. The receptor chain draws on TRBV7-8 and TRBJ2-2; the D gene is perhaps TRBD2, on 5 matching bases. The DNA is TGTGCCAGCAGCTCACCTTCGGGGTATGGGGAGCTGTTTTTT. Translated, this gives CASSSPSGYGELFF.